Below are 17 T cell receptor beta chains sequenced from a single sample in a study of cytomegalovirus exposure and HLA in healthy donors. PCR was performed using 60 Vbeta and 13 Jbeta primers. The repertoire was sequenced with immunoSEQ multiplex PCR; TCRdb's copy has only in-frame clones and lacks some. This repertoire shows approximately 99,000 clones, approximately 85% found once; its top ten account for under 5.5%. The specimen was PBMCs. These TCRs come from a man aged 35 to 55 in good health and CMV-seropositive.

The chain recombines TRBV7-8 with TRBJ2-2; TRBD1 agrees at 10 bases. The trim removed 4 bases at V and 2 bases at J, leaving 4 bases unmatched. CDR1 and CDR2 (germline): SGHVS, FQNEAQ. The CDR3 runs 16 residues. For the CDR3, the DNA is TGTGCCAGCAGCTATCGGACAGGGGGAAACACCGGGGAGCTGTTTTTT. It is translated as CASSYRTGGNTGELFF.

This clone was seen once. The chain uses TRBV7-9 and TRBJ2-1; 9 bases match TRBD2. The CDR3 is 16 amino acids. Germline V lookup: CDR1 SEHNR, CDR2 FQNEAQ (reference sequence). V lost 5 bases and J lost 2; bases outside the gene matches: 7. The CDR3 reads CASSRERGETYNEQFF. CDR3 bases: TGTGCCAGCAGCCGAGAGCGGGGGGAAACCTACAATGAGCAGTTCTTC.

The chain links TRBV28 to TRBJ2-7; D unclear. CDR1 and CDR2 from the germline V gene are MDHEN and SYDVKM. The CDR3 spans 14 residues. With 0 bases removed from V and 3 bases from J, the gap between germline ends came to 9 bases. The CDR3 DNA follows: TGTGCCAGCAGTTTATGGGGCGCAGTCTACGAGCAGTACTTC. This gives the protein CASSLWGAVYEQYF.

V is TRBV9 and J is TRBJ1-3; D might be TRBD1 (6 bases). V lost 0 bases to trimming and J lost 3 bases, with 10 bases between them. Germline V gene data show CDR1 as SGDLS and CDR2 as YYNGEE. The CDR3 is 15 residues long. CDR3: CASSVDGGRGNTIYF. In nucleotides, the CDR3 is TGTGCCAGCAGCGTAGACGGGGGGCGTGGAAACACCATATATTTT.

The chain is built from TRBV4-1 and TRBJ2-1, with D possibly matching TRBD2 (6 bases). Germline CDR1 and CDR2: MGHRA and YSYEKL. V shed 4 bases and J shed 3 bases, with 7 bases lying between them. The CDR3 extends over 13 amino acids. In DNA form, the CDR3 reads TGCGCCAGCAGCCCGGAGGGCTACAATGAGCAGTTCTTC. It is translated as CASSPEGYNEQFF.

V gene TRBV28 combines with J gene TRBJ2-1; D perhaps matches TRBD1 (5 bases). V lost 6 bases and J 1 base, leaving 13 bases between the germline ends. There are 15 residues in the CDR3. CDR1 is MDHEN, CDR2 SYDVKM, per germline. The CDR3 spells CASSPRQTSYNEQFF. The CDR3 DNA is TGTGCCAGCAGCCCGAGACAGACTTCCTACAATGAGCAGTTCTTC.

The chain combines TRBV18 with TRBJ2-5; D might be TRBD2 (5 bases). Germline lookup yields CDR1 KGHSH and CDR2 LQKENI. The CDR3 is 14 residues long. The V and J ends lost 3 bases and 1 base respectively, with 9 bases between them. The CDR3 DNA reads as TGTGCCAGCTCACCGGGAGAGAGCCAAGAGACCCAGTACTTC. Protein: CASSPGESQETQYF.

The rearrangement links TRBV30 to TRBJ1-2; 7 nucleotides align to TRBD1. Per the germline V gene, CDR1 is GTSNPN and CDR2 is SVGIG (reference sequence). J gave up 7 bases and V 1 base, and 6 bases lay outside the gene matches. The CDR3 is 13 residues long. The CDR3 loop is CAWSGQGVGGYTF. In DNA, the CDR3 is TGTGCCTGGAGTGGGCAGGGGGTGGGTGGCTACACCTTC.

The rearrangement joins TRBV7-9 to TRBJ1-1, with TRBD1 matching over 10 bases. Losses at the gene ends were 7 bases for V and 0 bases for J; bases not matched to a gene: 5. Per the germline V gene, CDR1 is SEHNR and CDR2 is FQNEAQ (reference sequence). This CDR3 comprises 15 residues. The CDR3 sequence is CASTRGQGLNTEAFF. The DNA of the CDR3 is TGTGCCAGCACCCGGGGACAGGGGTTGAACACTGAAGCTTTCTTT.

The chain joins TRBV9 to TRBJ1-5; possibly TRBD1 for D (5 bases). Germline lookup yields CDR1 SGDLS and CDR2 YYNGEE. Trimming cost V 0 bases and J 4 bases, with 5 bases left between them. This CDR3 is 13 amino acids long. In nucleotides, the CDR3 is TGTGCCAGCAGCGTAGGACAGAATCAGCCCCAGCATTTT. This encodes CASSVGQNQPQHF.

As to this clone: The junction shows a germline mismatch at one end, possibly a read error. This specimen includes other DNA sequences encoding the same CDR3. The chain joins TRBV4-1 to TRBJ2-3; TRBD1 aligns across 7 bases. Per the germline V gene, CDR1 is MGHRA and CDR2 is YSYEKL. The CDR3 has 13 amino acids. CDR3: CASSQQGTDTQYF. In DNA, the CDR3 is TGCGCCAGCAGCCAGCAGGGGACAGATACACAGTATTTT.

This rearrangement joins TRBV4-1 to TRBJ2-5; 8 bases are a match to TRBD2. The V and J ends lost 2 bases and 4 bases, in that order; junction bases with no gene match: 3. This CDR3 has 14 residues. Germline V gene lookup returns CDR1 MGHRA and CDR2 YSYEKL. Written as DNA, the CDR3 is TGCGCCAGCAGCCAAATAGCGGGAAGAGAGACCCAGTACTTC. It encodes CASSQIAGRETQYF.

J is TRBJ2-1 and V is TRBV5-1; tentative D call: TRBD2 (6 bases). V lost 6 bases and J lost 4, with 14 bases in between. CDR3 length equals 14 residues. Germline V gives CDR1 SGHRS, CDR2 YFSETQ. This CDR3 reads CASNLGGEYNEQFF. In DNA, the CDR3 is TGCGCCAGCAACCTCGGGGGAGAATACAATGAGCAGTTCTTC.

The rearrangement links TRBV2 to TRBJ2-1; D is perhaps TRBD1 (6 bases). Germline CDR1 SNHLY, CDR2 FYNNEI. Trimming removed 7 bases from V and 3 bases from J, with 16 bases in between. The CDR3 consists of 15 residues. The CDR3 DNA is TGTGCCAGCAAAATGGAGACAGGTTTCTACAATGAGCAGTTCTTC. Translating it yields CASKMETGFYNEQFF.

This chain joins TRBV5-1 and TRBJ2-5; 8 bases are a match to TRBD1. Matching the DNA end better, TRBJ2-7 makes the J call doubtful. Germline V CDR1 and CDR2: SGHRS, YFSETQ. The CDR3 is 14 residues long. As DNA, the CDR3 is TGCGCCAGCAGCTTCGGACAGGGCTCCTACGAGCAGTACTTC. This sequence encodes CASSFGQGSYEQYF.

This chain's CDR3 is CASNPGQGFDGYTF. The CDR3 nucleotides read TGTGCCAGCAACCCGGGACAGGGGTTCGATGGCTACACCTTC. The genes are TRBV9 and TRBJ1-2; 10 bases align to TRBD1. The CDR3 is 14 residues long. The V segment lost 6 bases and the J segment 6 bases; nucleotides outside the gene matches: 8. Germline lookup yields CDR1 SGDLS and CDR2 YYNGEE.

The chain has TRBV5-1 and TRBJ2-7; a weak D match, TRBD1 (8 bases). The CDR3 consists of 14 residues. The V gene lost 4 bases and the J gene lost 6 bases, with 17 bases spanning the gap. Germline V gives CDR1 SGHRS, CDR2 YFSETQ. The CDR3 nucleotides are TGCGCCAGCAGCCAGGACAGGGAGGGACTCGAGCAGTACTTC. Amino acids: CASSQDREGLEQYF.